Listed below are T cell receptor beta chains from one sample, sequenced in a study of CD8 T cells in Susac syndrome. TCRdb ran MiXCR on the immunoSEQ multiplex PCR reads and lists one entry per CDR3 protein. The table lists about 140,000 distinct CDR3 sequences, 90% to 95% of them singletons. The sequencing input was CD8+ T cells from PBMCs. All receptors derive from a human donor in good health. The CDR3 runs from the conserved cysteine through the conserved F or W. The order of the fields is clone size, D gene, V gene, CDR3 protein. The D gene is left open where the match is weak. Clone size is stated in some rows and not others, as once, few, many or a class when expanded.

once,.,TRBV30,CALERVGEQFF
.,.,TRBV12-3/TRBV12-4,CASSSTSHQYF
.,TRBD2,TRBV7-6,CASSLGIAGGGETQYF
.,TRBD2,TRBV27,CASSLKAPTSGRYNEQFF
once,.,TRBV2,CASSADEQYF
.,.,TRBV4-2,CASSQEGGGQLADTQYF
.,.,TRBV12-3/TRBV12-4,CASSLAMSLTEAFF
.,.,TRBV27,CASSLMGRGYGYTF
once,.,TRBV7-2,CASSADHYGYTF
.,.,TRBV20-1,CSAIQEGWETQYF
.,.,TRBV5-4,CASSLVVENTDTQYF
.,.,TRBV7-9,CASSYGTGGETQYF
few,TRBD2,TRBV11-2,CASRGLAEETQYF